Presented here are 20 T cell receptor beta chains from one specimen sequenced in a study of CD8+CD57+ T cells in acquired aplastic anemia. Template material for TCR beta VDJ and CDR3 profiling consisted of genomic DNA. TCRdb re-analysed the reads in MiXCR, keeping a single row per CDR3 protein. The profile shows just over 400,000 distinct CDR3 sequences, around 72% of them singletons. The sample comprised sorted CD4+, CD8+, or CD8+CD57+ T cells (not recorded which) from PBMCs. The receptors originated from a human donor in good health, serving as a control.

The V and J genes are TRBV10-3 and TRBJ2-5; D is uncertain. This CDR3 is built from 13 residues. The germline V gene encodes CDR1 ENHRY and CDR2 SYGVKD. V lost 10 bases, J lost 13 bases, and 25 bases lay in between. The CDR3 nucleotides read TGTGCCAGCGAATCGGGCTACACGGGCTCCCCGTACTTC. Translated: CASESGYTGSPYF.

This sequence joins TRBV20-1 and TRBJ1-4; the D is unclear. V lost 4 bases to trimming and J lost 11 bases, with 17 bases between them. Germline assignment: CDR1 DFQATT and CDR2 SNEGSKA (reference sequence). CDR3 length: 13 residues. CDR3 nucleotide sequence: TGCAGTGCTACTGGACTAGCGGAGGAGAAACTGTTTTTT. Translated, it gives CSATGLAEEKLFF.

Only one count was recorded for this clonotype. The chain is built from TRBV10-3 and TRBJ2-1; D may be TRBD2 (5 bases). CDR3 length: 13 amino acids. Per the germline V gene, CDR1 is ENHRY and CDR2 is SYGVKD. V lost 10 bases, J lost 13 bases, and 23 bases lay in between. DNA of the CDR3: TGTGCCAGCAGCCGGGATAGAGGCAAGGACCAGTTCTTC. This translates into CASSRDRGKDQFF.

This chain connects TRBV5-4 to TRBJ2-5; D uncertain. The V gene's germline CDR1 is SGHNT and CDR2 YYREEE (reference sequence). The CDR3 sequence is 15 residues long. Trimming shortened V by 0 bases and J by 2 bases, and 11 bases separated the two germline ends. This chain's CDR3 is CASSLALGVQETQYF. In DNA form, the CDR3 reads TGTGCCAGCAGCTTGGCCCTTGGGGTGCAAGAGACCCAGTACTTC.

This chain connects TRBV7-9 to TRBJ1-1, with D unclear. The germline V gene encodes CDR1 SEHNR and CDR2 FQNEAQ (reference sequence). The CDR3 is 15 amino acids. V lost 6 bases, J lost 14 bases, and 28 bases lay in between. CDR3 in amino acids: CASSYVSRINSPLFF. CDR3 in DNA: TGTGCCAGCAGTTACGTTAGTCGCATTAATTCACCCCTCTTCTTT.

The rearrangement uses TRBV19 and TRBJ1-2; 11 bases are a match to TRBD1. Per germline, CDR1 LNHDA and CDR2 SQIVND (reference sequence). The CDR3 totals 13 residues. V gave up 4 bases and J gave up 6 bases; unmatched junction bases: 1. The CDR3 region has the DNA TGTGCCAGTAGTAAGGACAGGGGGCATGGCTACACCTTC. This translates into CASSKDRGHGYTF. Looking up the rest from reference TRBV19 and TRBJ1-2 gives the full variable domain: DGGITQSPKYLFRKEGQNVTLSCEQNLNHDAMYWYRQDPGQGLRLIYYSQIVNDFQKGDIAEGYSVSREKKESFPLTVTSAQKNPTAFYLCASSKDRGHGYTFGSGTRLTVV.

The gene calls are TRBV7-2 and TRBJ1-1; possibly TRBD1 for D (5 bases). The CDR3 loop spans 15 amino acids. The ends were cut back, 6 bases at V and 7 bases at J, with 21 bases in the middle. Germline V CDR1 and CDR2: SGHTA, FQGNSA. The CDR3 region has the DNA TGTGCCAGCAGGGAGAGCGGGGCCCAAGAGATTGAAGCTTTCTTT. This encodes CASRESGAQEIEAFF.

V usage is TRBV5-4 and J usage is TRBJ2-6; possible D gene TRBD2, 5 bases. CDR1 is SGHNT and CDR2 is YYREEE in the germline V gene (reference sequence). Trimming took off 0 bases at V and 0 bases at J, with 10 bases between the two ends. This CDR3 contains 17 residues. The CDR3 loop is CASSLEQGSSGANVLTF. The CDR3 DNA is TGTGCCAGCAGCTTGGAACAAGGGAGCTCTGGGGCCAACGTCCTGACTTTC.

Of note for this clonotype: At one end the junction does not follow the germline gene, possibly because of a read error. V is TRBV9 and J is TRBJ1-2; 8 bases agree with TRBD1. Germline V gene data show CDR1 as SGDLS and CDR2 as YYNGEE. The CDR3 covers 13 residues. Written as DNA, the CDR3 is TGTGCCAGCAGCGAATGCGACAGGGGCTACTATGGCTTC. Its translation: CASSECDRGYYGF.

This clonotype appeared a few times. V gene TRBV7-2 combines with J gene TRBJ2-2; 7 bases are shared with TRBD2. Germline V CDR1 and CDR2: SGHTA, FQGNSA. The CDR3 runs to 14 residues. Trimming removed 3 bases from V and 5 bases from J; junction bases left unmatched: 3. DNA of the CDR3: TGTGCCAGCAGCTTGGGACTATTGACCGGGGAGCTGTTTTTT. Amino acid sequence: CASSLGLLTGELFF.

This clonotype has a single count. No conserved phenylalanine or tryptophan ends this CDR3, so it is likely a read error. In DNA form, the CDR3 reads TGTGCCAGTAGTAAAGCAGGGTTGAACATCCCTACATCCTCCGAGCAGTACCTC. Translated: CASSKAGLNIPTSSEQYL. The genes are TRBV19 and TRBJ2-7, with D tentatively TRBD1 (5 bases). The CDR3 contains 18 residues. Per germline, CDR1 LNHDA and CDR2 SQIVND (reference sequence).

The CDR3 region has the DNA TGTGCCAGCAGGCCCACGCAAATCTTGAAGTATTTT. This translates into CASRPTQILKYF. The rearrangement uses TRBV7-9 and TRBJ2-3; D is unclear. Between the trimmed V and J ends, which lost 6 bases and 13 bases, there was a span of 17 bases. This CDR3 is built from 12 residues. Germline V lookup: CDR1 SEHNR, CDR2 FQNEAQ (reference sequence). Combining the CDR3 with reference TRBV7-9 and TRBJ2-3 gives the whole variable domain DTGVSQNPRHKITKRGQNVTFRCDPISEHNRLYWYRQTLGQGPEFLTYFQNEAQLEKSRLLSDRFSAERPKGSFSTLEIQRTEQGDSAMYLCASRPTQILKYFGPGTRLTVL.

The chain combines TRBV19 with TRBJ1-1; D is ambiguous. This CDR3 is 15 amino acids long. Trimming left V 7 bases short and J 14 bases short, with 29 bases between. Germline V gene sequence: CDR1 LNHDA, CDR2 SQIVND (reference sequence). In DNA, the CDR3 is TGTGCCAGTAATAATAAGGCGGTCGATCACAGAGGAGCCTTCTTT. Translated, it gives CASNNKAVDHRGAFF. Full variable domain (missing parts from reference TRBV19 and TRBJ1-1): DGGITQSPKYLFRKEGQNVTLSCEQNLNHDAMYWYRQDPGQGLRLIYYSQIVNDFQKGDIAEGYSVSREKKESFPLTVTSAQKNPTAFYLCASNNKAVDHRGAFFGQGTRLTVV.

Concerning this clonotype itself: Germline and junction disagree at one end, which may indicate a read error. The V gene is TRBV7-8, the J gene TRBJ1-6, with D possibly being TRBD1 (6 bases). The CDR3 is 14 amino acids. CDR1 is SGHVS and CDR2 is FQNEAQ in the germline V gene. The CDR3 region has the DNA TGTGCCAGCAGCTTAGACCTTCAGGGGCGGGATTCACCCTTT. Its translation: CASSLDLQGRDSPF.

Points on this clonotype: The junction departs from the called germline gene at one end, perhaps through a read error. The gene calls are TRBV5-1 and TRBJ1-2; tentatively, D is TRBD1 (6 bases). The germline V gene encodes CDR1 SGHRS and CDR2 YFSETQ. The CDR3 loop spans 14 amino acids. CDR3: CASSVREEGEGYTF. The CDR3, as DNA: TGTGCCAGCAGCGTTCGAGAAGAGGGGGAGGGCTACACCTTC. The entire variable domain, with the rest obtained from reference TRBV5-1 and TRBJ1-2, is as follows: KAGVTQTPRYLIKTRGQQVTLSCSPISGHRSVSWYQQTPGQGLQFLFEYFSETQRNKGNFPGRFSGRQFSNSRSEMNVSTLELGDSALYLCASSVREEGEGYTFGSGTRLTVV.

This clonotype was detected ten times or more. The chain combines TRBV5-1 with TRBJ2-3; 8 positions match TRBD1. This CDR3 is built from 14 residues. The V and J ends lost 4 bases and 4 bases, in that order; junction bases with no gene match: 5. The germline CDR1 and CDR2 sequences are SGHRS and YFSETQ. CDR3 sequence reads: CASSIGQGADTQYF. For the CDR3, the DNA is TGCGCCAGCAGCATCGGACAGGGCGCAGATACGCAGTATTTT.

The rearrangement joins TRBV12-3 or TRBV12-4 to TRBJ1-6; D not resolved. V was trimmed by 2 bases and J by 10 bases, leaving 9 bases between them. The CDR3 consists of 13 residues. The CDR3 here is CASSLSARSPLHF. DNA for the CDR3: TGTGCCAGCAGTTTATCGGCCCGGTCACCCCTCCACTTT.

This clonotype was counted many times. The chain uses TRBV5-8 and TRBJ1-3, with D unresolved. This CDR3 region has 16 residues. Between the trimmed V and J ends, which lost 1 base and 0 bases, there was a span of 11 bases. Germline V gene sequence: CDR1 SGHTS, CDR2 YDEGEE. The CDR3 region is CASSLQTGSSGNTIYF. DNA of the CDR3: TGTGCCAGCAGCTTGCAAACTGGGAGCTCTGGAAACACCATATATTTT.

This clonotype was counted many times. The rearrangement uses TRBV3-1 and TRBJ2-5; D possibly uses TRBD1 or TRBD2 (5 bases each). CDR1 is LGHDT and CDR2 is YNNKEL in the germline V gene (reference sequence). This CDR3 contains 17 residues. Trimming shortened V by 6 bases and J by 1 base, and 21 bases separated the two germline ends. The CDR3 bases are TGTGCCAGCAGGGAAAACAGAGGGGCTGGGGGCCAAGAGACCCAGTACTTC. This gives the protein CASRENRGAGGQETQYF.

This clonotype was seen a single time. Germline is not matched at one junction end, which may reflect a read error. The chain is built from TRBV6-6 and TRBJ2-5; 8 nucleotides line up with TRBD1. This CDR3 has 13 residues. The germline CDR1 and CDR2 sequences are MNHNY and SVGAGI (reference sequence). CDR3 sequence: CATSGDRGETQYF. The CDR3 nucleotides read TGTGCCACCAGTGGAGACAGGGGAGAGACCCAGTACTTC.